The rows below give T cell receptor beta chains drawn from one sample of a study of cytomegalovirus exposure and HLA in healthy donors. Libraries were prepared by immunoSEQ multiplex PCR; TCRdb keeps only in-frame clonotypes and omits some of them. Of approximately 180,000 clones detected, more than 60% appear once; the ten largest clones hold 3.7%. Material for sequencing was PBMCs. The origin of the receptors is a woman aged 55-75 years in good health and CMV-seropositive. Each CDR3 is given with its conserved first and last residue. D genes are given only for firm matches. Only part of the rows carry a size: once, few, many, or a class if the clone is expanded.

clone size: .
V gene: TRBV28
J gene: TRBJ2-2
D gene: TRBD1
CDR3 protein: CASSTTGDTNTGELFF
CDR3 DNA: TGTGCCAGCAGCACTACAGGGGACACGAACACCGGGGAGCTGTTTTTT

clone size: .
V gene: TRBV5-6
J gene: TRBJ2-7
D gene: .
CDR3 protein: CASSFLRGGTYEQYF
CDR3 DNA: TGTGCCAGCAGCTTTCTGAGGGGGGGCACCTACGAGCAGTACTTC

clone size: .
V gene: TRBV7-2
J gene: TRBJ2-7
D gene: .
CDR3 protein: CASSSSSYEQYF
CDR3 DNA: TGTGCCAGCAGCTCCTCCTCCTACGAGCAGTACTTC

clone size: .
V gene: TRBV18
J gene: TRBJ2-3
D gene: .
CDR3 protein: CASSPQRSTDTQYF
CDR3 DNA: TGTGCCAGCTCACCCCAACGGAGCACAGATACGCAGTATTTT

clone size: .
V gene: TRBV6-5
J gene: TRBJ1-2
D gene: .
CDR3 protein: CASTPNRVYGYTF
CDR3 DNA: TGTGCCAGCACCCCGAACAGGGTCTATGGCTACACCTTC

clone size: few
V gene: TRBV6-4
J gene: TRBJ2-7
D gene: TRBD1
CDR3 protein: CASRATGTGDYEQYF
CDR3 DNA: TGTGCCAGTCGCGCAACCGGGACAGGGGACTACGAGCAGTACTTC

clone size: .
V gene: TRBV28
J gene: TRBJ2-7
D gene: .
CDR3 protein: CASSRQDYEQYF
CDR3 DNA: TGTGCCAGCAGTAGACAGGACTACGAGCAGTACTTC

clone size: .
V gene: TRBV21-1
J gene: TRBJ2-7
D gene: .
CDR3 protein: CASSIEPGQGFREQYF
CDR3 DNA: TGTGCCAGCAGCATCGAACCGGGACAGGGGTTCCGCGAGCAGTACTTC

clone size: once
V gene: TRBV7-9
J gene: TRBJ2-7
D gene: TRBD1
CDR3 protein: CASSLRGQGSYEQYF
CDR3 DNA: TGTGCCAGCAGCTTAAGGGGACAGGGCTCCTACGAGCAGTACTTC

clone size: .
V gene: TRBV10-3
J gene: TRBJ2-1
D gene: TRBD2
CDR3 protein: CAISDTSGRYNEQFF
CDR3 DNA: TGTGCCATCAGTGATACTAGCGGGAGATACAATGAGCAGTTCTTC

clone size: .
V gene: TRBV6-5
J gene: TRBJ1-5
D gene: TRBD1
CDR3 protein: CASSPDRDSQPQHF
CDR3 DNA: TGTGCCAGCAGTCCCGACAGGGATAGTCAGCCCCAGCATTTT

clone size: .
V gene: TRBV30
J gene: TRBJ2-7
D gene: TRBD2
CDR3 protein: CAWSRAGGYFEQYF
CDR3 DNA: TGTGCCTGGAGTAGGGCCGGGGGGTACTTCGAGCAGTACTTC

clone size: .
V gene: TRBV5-1
J gene: TRBJ2-1
D gene: TRBD2
CDR3 protein: CASSSSGGSSYNEQFF
CDR3 DNA: TGCGCCAGCAGCTCCAGCGGGGGGAGCTCCTACAATGAGCAGTTCTTC

clone size: .
V gene: TRBV6-1
J gene: TRBJ2-7
D gene: .
CDR3 protein: CASSEGPVLREQYF
CDR3 DNA: TGTGCCAGCAGTGAAGGGCCAGTTTTGAGGGAGCAGTACTTC

clone size: few
V gene: TRBV30
J gene: TRBJ2-7
D gene: .
CDR3 protein: CAWMSGGYEQYF
CDR3 DNA: TGTGCCTGGATGTCAGGGGGGTACGAGCAGTACTTC

clone size: .
V gene: TRBV7-9
J gene: TRBJ2-3
D gene: .
CDR3 protein: CASSLGSYTDTQYF
CDR3 DNA: TGTGCCAGCAGCTTAGGGTCCTACACAGATACGCAGTATTTT

clone size: .
V gene: TRBV2
J gene: TRBJ2-5
D gene: TRBD1
CDR3 protein: CASSLDRALQETQYF
CDR3 DNA: TGTGCCAGCAGTCTGGACAGGGCCCTCCAAGAGACCCAGTACTTC

clone size: .
V gene: TRBV30
J gene: TRBJ2-3
D gene: TRBD2
CDR3 protein: CAWSLGTSGGTDTQYF
CDR3 DNA: TGTGCCTGGAGCCTTGGGACTAGCGGGGGCACAGATACGCAGTATTTT

clone size: .
V gene: TRBV18
J gene: TRBJ2-7
D gene: TRBD1
CDR3 protein: CASSSGTGGEQYF
CDR3 DNA: TGTGCCAGCTCCTCCGGGACAGGGGGCGAGCAGTACTTC

clone size: once
V gene: TRBV28
J gene: TRBJ1-1
D gene: .
CDR3 protein: CASSSLRAAAFF
CDR3 DNA: TGTGCCAGCAGTTCTCTGAGGGCGGCCGCTTTCTTT

clone size: .
V gene: TRBV4-2
J gene: TRBJ1-1
D gene: TRBD1
CDR3 protein: CASSQQRGQAAFF
CDR3 DNA: TGTGCCAGCAGCCAACAACGGGGACAGGCGGCTTTCTTT

clone size: few
V gene: TRBV7-3
J gene: TRBJ2-5
D gene: .
CDR3 protein: CASSLGWGLQETQYF
CDR3 DNA: TGTGCCAGCAGCTTAGGCTGGGGACTGCAAGAGACCCAGTACTTC

clone size: .
V gene: TRBV10-3
J gene: TRBJ2-7
D gene: .
CDR3 protein: CAINPGDSYEQYF
CDR3 DNA: TGTGCCATCAACCCAGGGGACTCCTACGAGCAGTACTTC

clone size: few
V gene: TRBV5-1
J gene: TRBJ2-7
D gene: TRBD1
CDR3 protein: CASSLGGTADYEQYF
CDR3 DNA: TGCGCCAGCAGCTTGGGGGGGACAGCTGACTACGAGCAGTACTTC

clone size: .
V gene: TRBV6-5
J gene: TRBJ2-5
D gene: .
CDR3 protein: CASTGMVKGTQYF
CDR3 DNA: TGTGCCAGCACCGGGATGGTTAAAGGAACCCAGTACTTC

clone size: few
V gene: TRBV9
J gene: TRBJ2-1
D gene: .
CDR3 protein: CASSVGEGIGGYNEQFF
CDR3 DNA: TGTGCCAGCAGCGTAGGAGAAGGGATAGGAGGGTACAATGAGCAGTTCTTC

clone size: once
V gene: TRBV27
J gene: TRBJ2-7
D gene: TRBD1
CDR3 protein: CASSRQGPASYEQYF
CDR3 DNA: TGTGCCAGCAGCCGACAGGGGCCCGCCTCCTACGAGCAGTACTTC

clone size: .
V gene: TRBV5-1
J gene: TRBJ1-3
D gene: .
CDR3 protein: CASSLGGTDSGNTIYF
CDR3 DNA: TGCGCCAGCAGCTTGGGCGGGACGGACTCTGGAAACACCATATATTTT

clone size: once
V gene: TRBV5-6
J gene: TRBJ2-3
D gene: TRBD1
CDR3 protein: CASSDAPGGYADTQYF
CDR3 DNA: TGTGCCAGCAGCGACGCCCCAGGGGGCTACGCAGATACGCAGTATTTT

clone size: .
V gene: TRBV7-2
J gene: TRBJ2-2
D gene: TRBD2
CDR3 protein: CASSLSPGGPGGELFF
CDR3 DNA: TGTGCCAGCAGCTTATCTCCGGGGGGGCCCGGCGGGGAGCTGTTTTTT

clone size: .
V gene: TRBV23-1
J gene: TRBJ1-5
D gene: .
CDR3 protein: CASRHDGTPLKVNQPQHF
CDR3 DNA: TGCGCCAGCAGACACGACGGGACACCCCTAAAGGTCAATCAGCCCCAGCATTTT

clone size: few
V gene: TRBV4-2
J gene: TRBJ2-5
D gene: TRBD1
CDR3 protein: CASSPGGAVGETQYF
CDR3 DNA: TGTGCCAGCAGCCCAGGGGGCGCGGTTGGAGAGACCCAGTACTTC

clone size: .
V gene: TRBV21-1
J gene: TRBJ2-2
D gene: .
CDR3 protein: CASTNVGYYTRGELFF
CDR3 DNA: TGTGCCAGCACGAATGTGGGCTATTACACTCGCGGGGAGCTGTTTTTT

clone size: .
V gene: TRBV10-1
J gene: TRBJ1-6
D gene: .
CDR3 protein: CASSVGEAGGNSPLHF
CDR3 DNA: TGCGCCAGCAGTGTGGGGGAGGCAGGTGGTAATTCACCCCTCCACTTT

clone size: .
V gene: TRBV19
J gene: TRBJ2-1
D gene: .
CDR3 protein: CASSGLANEQFF
CDR3 DNA: TGTGCCAGTAGTGGGCTAGCCAATGAGCAGTTCTTC

clone size: .
V gene: TRBV7-6
J gene: TRBJ2-7
D gene: TRBD2
CDR3 protein: CASSLGASGGPYEQYF
CDR3 DNA: TGTGCCAGCAGCTTAGGCGCTAGCGGGGGACCCTACGAGCAGTACTTC

clone size: .
V gene: TRBV19
J gene: TRBJ2-1
D gene: TRBD2
CDR3 protein: CASSLIPGLGYNEQFF
CDR3 DNA: TGTGCCAGTAGTCTCATCCCCGGACTAGGCTACAATGAGCAGTTCTTC

clone size: few
V gene: TRBV7-2
J gene: TRBJ2-2
D gene: .
CDR3 protein: CASSLMGTTGELFF
CDR3 DNA: TGTGCCAGCAGCTTAATGGGGACAACCGGGGAGCTGTTTTTT

clone size: once
V gene: TRBV4-3
J gene: TRBJ2-7
D gene: TRBD2
CDR3 protein: CASSQATSGGSYEQYF
CDR3 DNA: TGCGCCAGCAGCCAAGCTACTAGCGGGGGATCCTACGAGCAGTACTTC

clone size: few
V gene: TRBV7-9
J gene: TRBJ2-7
D gene: TRBD2
CDR3 protein: CASSLVEARGGYEQYF
CDR3 DNA: TGTGCCAGCAGCTTAGTAGAGGCGCGGGGGGGGTACGAGCAGTACTTC

clone size: .
V gene: TRBV18
J gene: TRBJ2-6
D gene: TRBD1
CDR3 protein: CASSPRQGASGANVLTF
CDR3 DNA: TGTGCCAGCTCACCACGGCAGGGGGCCTCTGGGGCCAACGTCCTGACTTTC

clone size: .
V gene: TRBV19
J gene: TRBJ1-2
D gene: TRBD1
CDR3 protein: CASSLRGQDPRGAGYTF
CDR3 DNA: TGTGCCAGTAGTCTCCGGGGACAGGACCCGAGAGGTGCTGGCTACACCTTC

clone size: .
V gene: TRBV19
J gene: TRBJ2-6
D gene: .
CDR3 protein: CASSMRVSGTGANGLTF
CDR3 DNA: TGTGCCAGTAGTATGAGGGTTAGCGGAACTGGGGCCAACGGCCTGACTTTC

clone size: .
V gene: TRBV6-6
J gene: TRBJ2-3
D gene: TRBD2
CDR3 protein: CASSTYSGGASDTQYF
CDR3 DNA: TGTGCCAGCAGCACCTATAGCGGGGGGGCGTCAGATACGCAGTATTTT

clone size: .
V gene: TRBV5-1
J gene: TRBJ1-6
D gene: TRBD1
CDR3 protein: CASSLARRDSTAQTSPLHF
CDR3 DNA: TGCGCCAGCAGCTTGGCCAGACGGGACAGTACGGCCCAAACTTCACCCCTCCACTTT

clone size: .
V gene: TRBV7-3
J gene: TRBJ2-3
D gene: .
CDR3 protein: CASSLNPPAGGLTDTQYF
CDR3 DNA: TGTGCCAGCAGCTTAAATCCTCCGGCGGGTGGGTTGACAGATACGCAGTATTTT

clone size: few
V gene: TRBV7-2
J gene: TRBJ1-2
D gene: TRBD1
CDR3 protein: CASSLMGQGLNYGYTF
CDR3 DNA: TGTGCCAGCAGCTTAATGGGACAGGGGTTAAACTATGGCTACACCTTC

clone size: .
V gene: TRBV7-9
J gene: TRBJ2-1
D gene: .
CDR3 protein: CSSSTTIRSPLNEQFF
CDR3 DNA: TGTTCCAGCAGTACCACCATCAGGTCCCCCTTGAATGAGCAGTTCTTC

clone size: .
V gene: TRBV5-1
J gene: TRBJ1-1
D gene: .
CDR3 protein: CASSLDPGLNTEAFF
CDR3 DNA: TGCGCCAGCAGCTTGGATCCGGGATTGAACACTGAAGCTTTCTTT

clone size: .
V gene: TRBV7-2
J gene: TRBJ2-5
D gene: TRBD2
CDR3 protein: CASSLIRLAGGSKETQYF
CDR3 DNA: TGTGCCAGCAGCTTAATTCGACTAGCGGGGGGTTCCAAAGAGACCCAGTACTTC

clone size: .
V gene: TRBV5-4
J gene: TRBJ1-2
D gene: TRBD1
CDR3 protein: CASSPQLTGDGYTF
CDR3 DNA: TGTGCCAGCAGCCCCCAATTGACAGGGGATGGCTACACCTTC

clone size: .
V gene: TRBV2
J gene: TRBJ2-5
D gene: TRBD1
CDR3 protein: CASRGDRGAWETQYF
CDR3 DNA: TGTGCCAGCAGGGGGGACAGGGGGGCGTGGGAGACCCAGTACTTC

clone size: few
V gene: TRBV5-6
J gene: TRBJ2-7
D gene: .
CDR3 protein: CASSFLVGEAEQYF
CDR3 DNA: TGTGCCAGCAGCTTCCTTGTCGGAGAGGCCGAGCAGTACTTC

clone size: .
V gene: TRBV5-4
J gene: TRBJ2-7
D gene: .
CDR3 protein: CASSYDFFSYEQYF
CDR3 DNA: TGTGCCAGCAGCTATGACTTCTTCTCCTACGAGCAGTACTTC

clone size: .
V gene: TRBV5-1
J gene: TRBJ1-1
D gene: .
CDR3 protein: CASSFTGNMNTEAFF
CDR3 DNA: TGCGCCAGCAGCTTTACAGGGAACATGAACACTGAAGCTTTCTTT